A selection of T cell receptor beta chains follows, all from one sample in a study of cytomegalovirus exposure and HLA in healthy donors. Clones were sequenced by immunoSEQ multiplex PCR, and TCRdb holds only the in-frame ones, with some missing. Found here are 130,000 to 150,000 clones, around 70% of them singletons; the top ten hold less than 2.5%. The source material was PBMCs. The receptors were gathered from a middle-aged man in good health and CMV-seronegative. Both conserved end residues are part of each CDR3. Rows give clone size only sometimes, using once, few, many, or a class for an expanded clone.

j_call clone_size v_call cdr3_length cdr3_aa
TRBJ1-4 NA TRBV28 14 CASRGTGDSEKLFF
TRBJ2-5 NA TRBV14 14 CASSQVRVWETQYF
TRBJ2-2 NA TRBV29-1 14 CSVYAPPGTGELFF
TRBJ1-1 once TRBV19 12 CASSEDRFKAFF
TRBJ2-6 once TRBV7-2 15 CASSTYRGGANVLTF
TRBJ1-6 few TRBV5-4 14 CASSPDRPGPPLHF
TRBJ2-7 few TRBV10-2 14 CASSARTGAWEQYF
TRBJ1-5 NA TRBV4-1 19 CASSQDNSLAGADGQPQHF
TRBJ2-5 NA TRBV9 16 CASSPGTGGNQETQYF
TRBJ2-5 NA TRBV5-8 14 CASDQRGQRETQYF
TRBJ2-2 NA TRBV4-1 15 CASSQDESYTGELFF
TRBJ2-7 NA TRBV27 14 CASTPGVSSYEQYF
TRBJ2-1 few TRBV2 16 CASSEMGREGYNEQFF
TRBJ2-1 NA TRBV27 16 CASSLLAGGLRNEQFF
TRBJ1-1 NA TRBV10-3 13 CAISELGLTEAFF
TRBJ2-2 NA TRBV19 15 CASSASPPRRGELFF
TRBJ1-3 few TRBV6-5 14 CASIQGAFGNTIYF
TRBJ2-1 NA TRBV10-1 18 CASSESTFGTGISNEQFF
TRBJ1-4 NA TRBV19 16 CASSIPWTATNEKLFF
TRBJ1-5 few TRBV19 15 CASKRDSDSNQPQHF
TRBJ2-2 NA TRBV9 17 CASSATRDRRYTGELFF
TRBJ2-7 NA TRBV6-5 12 CASSAGPHEQYF
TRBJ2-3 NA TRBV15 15 CATSLEGGSTDTQYF
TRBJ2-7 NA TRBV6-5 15 CASSPTQGSSYEQYF
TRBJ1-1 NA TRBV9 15 CASSPRWQRNTEAFF
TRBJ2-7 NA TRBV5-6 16 CASSQPGEGWPYEQYF
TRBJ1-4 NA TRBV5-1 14 CASSSGQVNEKLFF
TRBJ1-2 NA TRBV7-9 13 CASSAGLAYGYTF
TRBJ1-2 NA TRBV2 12 CASSSQSYGYTF
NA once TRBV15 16 CATSRAPGQGTYEQYF
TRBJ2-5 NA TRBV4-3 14 CASSLAGGPETQYF
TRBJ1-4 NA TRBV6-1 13 CASTWGRVEKLFF
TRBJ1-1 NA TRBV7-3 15 CASSLVRTRKTEAFF
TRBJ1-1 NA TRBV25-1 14 CASSRGWGDTEAFF
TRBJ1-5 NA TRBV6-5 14 CASSYGGGSQPQHF
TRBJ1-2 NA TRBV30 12 CAWSETRGGYTF
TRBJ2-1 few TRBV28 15 CASTPGVGFPSEQFF
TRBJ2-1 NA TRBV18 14 CASSPRATDNEQFF